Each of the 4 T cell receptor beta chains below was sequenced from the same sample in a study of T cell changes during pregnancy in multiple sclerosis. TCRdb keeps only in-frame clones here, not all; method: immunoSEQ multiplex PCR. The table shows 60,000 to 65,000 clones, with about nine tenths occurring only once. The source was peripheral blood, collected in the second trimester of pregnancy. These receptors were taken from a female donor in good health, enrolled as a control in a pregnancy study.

The chain's CDR3 is CASTYSGSSYEQYF. The CDR3 DNA reads as TGTGCCAGCACGTATAGCGGGAGCTCCTACGAGCAGTACTTC. The chain couples TRBV6-6 to TRBJ2-7; 9 bases map to TRBD2. This CDR3 is 14 amino acids long. V dropped 7 bases and J dropped 0; count of bases not matched to a gene: 4. CDR1 is MNHNY, CDR2 SVGAGI, per germline (reference sequence).

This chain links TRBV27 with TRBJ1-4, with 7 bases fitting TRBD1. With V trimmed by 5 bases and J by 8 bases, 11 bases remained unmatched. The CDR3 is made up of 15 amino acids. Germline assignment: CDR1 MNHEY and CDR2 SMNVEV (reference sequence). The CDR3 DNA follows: TGTGCCAGCAGTATCACACAGGGGCTACGGGAAAAACTGTTTTTT. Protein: CASSITQGLREKLFF.

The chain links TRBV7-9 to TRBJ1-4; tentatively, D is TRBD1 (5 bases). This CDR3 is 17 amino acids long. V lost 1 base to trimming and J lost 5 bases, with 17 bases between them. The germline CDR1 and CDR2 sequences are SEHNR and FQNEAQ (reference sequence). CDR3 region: CASSLGWDGRANEKLFF. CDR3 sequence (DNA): TGTGCCAGCAGCTTAGGGTGGGACGGGAGGGCGAATGAAAAACTGTTTTTT.

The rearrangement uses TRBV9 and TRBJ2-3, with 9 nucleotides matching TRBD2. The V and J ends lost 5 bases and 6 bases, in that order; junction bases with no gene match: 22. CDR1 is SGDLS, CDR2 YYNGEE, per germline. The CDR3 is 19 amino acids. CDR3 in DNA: TGTGCCAGCAGTTCTACATACTCTTCACTAGCGGGTACCCAGGATACGCAGTATTTT. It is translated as CASSSTYSSLAGTQDTQYF.